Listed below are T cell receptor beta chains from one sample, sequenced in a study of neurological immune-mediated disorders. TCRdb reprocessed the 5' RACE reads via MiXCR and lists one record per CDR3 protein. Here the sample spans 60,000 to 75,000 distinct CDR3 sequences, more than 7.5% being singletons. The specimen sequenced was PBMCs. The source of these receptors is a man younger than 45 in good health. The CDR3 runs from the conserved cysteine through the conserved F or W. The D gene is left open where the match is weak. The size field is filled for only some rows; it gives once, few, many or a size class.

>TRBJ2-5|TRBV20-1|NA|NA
CSARVYLETQYF
TGCAGTGCTAGAGTTTATTTGGAGACCCAGTACTTC
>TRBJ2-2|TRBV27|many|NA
CASSLIAIGELFF
TGTGCCAGCAGTTTAATAGCGATCGGGGAGCTGTTTTTT
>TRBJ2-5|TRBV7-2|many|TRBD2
CASSARTSGTLKTQYF
TGTGCCAGCAGCGCTCGGACTAGCGGGACACTGAAGACCCAGTACTTC
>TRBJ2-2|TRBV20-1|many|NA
CSAREFDTGELFF
TGCAGTGCTAGGGAATTTGACACCGGGGAGCTGTTTTTT
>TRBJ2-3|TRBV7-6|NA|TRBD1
CASSLYSGTGITDTQYF
TGTGCCAGCAGCTTATACTCCGGGACAGGGATAACAGATACGCAGTATTTT
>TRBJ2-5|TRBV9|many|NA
CASSLGGGQETQYF
TGTGCCAGCAGCCTAGGAGGGGGACAAGAGACCCAGTACTTC
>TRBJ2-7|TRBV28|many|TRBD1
CAIRGTGSYEQYF
TGTGCCATCAGGGGGACAGGTTCCTACGAGCAGTACTTC
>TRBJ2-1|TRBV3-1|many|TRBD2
CASSQGGAGSSSYNEQFF
TGTGCCAGCAGCCAAGGAGGAGCGGGATCGAGCTCCTACAATGAGCAGTTCTTC
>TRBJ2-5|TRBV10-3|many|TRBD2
CAISDAGGPETQYF
TGTGCCATCAGTGATGCGGGAGGGCCAGAGACCCAGTACTTC
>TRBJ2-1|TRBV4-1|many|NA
CASSHATGFNEQFF
TGCGCCAGCAGCCATGCTACAGGGTTCAATGAGCAGTTCTTC
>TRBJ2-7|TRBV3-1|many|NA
CASSQGIAAAYEQYF
TGTGCCAGCAGCCAAGGAATCGCGGCAGCCTACGAGCAGTACTTC
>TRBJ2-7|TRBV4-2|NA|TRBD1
CASSQHPRAQGGNYEQYF
TGTGCCAGCAGCCAACATCCCCGGGCACAGGGGGGAAATTACGAGCAGTACTTC
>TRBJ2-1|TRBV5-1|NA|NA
CDSRYRTLHSYNEQFF
TGCGACAGCAGGTACCGGACACTACACTCCTACAATGAGCAGTTCTTC
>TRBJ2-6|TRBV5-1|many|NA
CASSFQTFRRGTGANVLTF
TGCGCCAGCAGCTTCCAAACGTTTCGACGGGGTACCGGGGCCAACGTCCTGACTTTC
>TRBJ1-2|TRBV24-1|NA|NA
CATTPRDFWRYTF
TGTGCCACCACCCCAAGGGATTTTTGGCGCTACACCTTC
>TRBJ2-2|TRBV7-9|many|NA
CASSQEGANTGELFF
TGTGCCAGCTCCCAGGAGGGGGCGAACACCGGGGAGCTGTTTTTT
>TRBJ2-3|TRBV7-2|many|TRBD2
CASSTLAGSTQYF
TGTGCCAGCAGCACTCTAGCGGGGAGTACGCAGTATTTT
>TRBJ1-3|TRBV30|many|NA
CAWSVRGTSSGNTIYF
TGTGCCTGGAGTGTACGAGGGACATCATCTGGAAACACCATATATTTT
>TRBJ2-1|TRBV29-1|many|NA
CSVDRSSNEQFF
TGCAGCGTTGACAGGTCGAGCAATGAGCAGTTCTTC
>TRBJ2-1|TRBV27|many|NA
CASTPRDGAYNEQFF
TGTGCCAGCACCCCACGGGACGGGGCGTACAATGAGCAGTTCTTC
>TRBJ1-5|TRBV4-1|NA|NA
CASSPIDSNQPQHF
TGCGCCAGCAGCCCCATTGATAGCAATCAGCCCCAGCATTTT
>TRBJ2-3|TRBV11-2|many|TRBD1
CASSLNRGSTDTQYF
TGTGCCAGCAGCTTAAACAGGGGGAGCACAGATACGCAGTATTTT
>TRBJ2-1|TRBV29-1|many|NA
CSVGDTFNEQFF
TGCAGCGTTGGGGACACCTTTAATGAGCAGTTCTTC
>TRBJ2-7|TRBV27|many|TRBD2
CASSLREVIGEQYF
TGTGCCAGCAGTTTACGGGAGGTTATAGGAGAGCAGTACTTC
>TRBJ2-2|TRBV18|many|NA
CASSPSADQGAGELFF
TGTGCCAGCTCACCGTCGGCGGATCAGGGCGCCGGGGAGCTGTTTTTT
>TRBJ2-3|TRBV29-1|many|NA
CSVEYGTDTQYF
TGCAGCGTTGAGTACGGGACAGATACGCAGTATTTT
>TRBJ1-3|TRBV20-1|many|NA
CSAGTAGGNTIYF
TGCAGTGCCGGGACCGCAGGAGGAAACACCATATATTTT
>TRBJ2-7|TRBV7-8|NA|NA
CASSPAWAGFHEQYF
TGTGCCAGCAGCCCAGCCTGGGCAGGTTTCCACGAGCAGTACTTC
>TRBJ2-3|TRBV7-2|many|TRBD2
CASSPRTSGRGNTDTQYF
TGTGCCAGCAGCCCCCGCACTAGCGGGAGGGGGAACACAGATACGCAGTATTTT
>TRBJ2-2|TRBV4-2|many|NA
CASSQIHGLTGGELFF
TGTGCCAGCAGCCAAATCCATGGCTTAACGGGCGGGGAGCTGTTTTTT